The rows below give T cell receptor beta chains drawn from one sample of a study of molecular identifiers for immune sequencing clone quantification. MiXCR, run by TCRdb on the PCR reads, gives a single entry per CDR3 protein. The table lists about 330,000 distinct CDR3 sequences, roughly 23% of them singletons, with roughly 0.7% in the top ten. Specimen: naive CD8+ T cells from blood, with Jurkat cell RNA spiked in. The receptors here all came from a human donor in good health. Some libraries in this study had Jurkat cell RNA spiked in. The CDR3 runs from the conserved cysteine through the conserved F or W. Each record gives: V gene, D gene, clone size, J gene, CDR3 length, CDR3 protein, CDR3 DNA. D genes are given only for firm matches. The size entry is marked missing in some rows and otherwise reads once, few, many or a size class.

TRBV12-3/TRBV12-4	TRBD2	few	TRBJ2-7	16	CASSQMDLAGAYEQYF	TGTGCCAGCAGCCAGATGGATCTAGCGGGAGCCTACGAGCAGTACTTC
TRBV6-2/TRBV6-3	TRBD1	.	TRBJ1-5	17	CASSSTGQGVGNQPQHF	TGTGCCAGCAGTTCCACGGGACAGGGGGTGGGCAATCAGCCCCAGCATTTT
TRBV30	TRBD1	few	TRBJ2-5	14	CAWSAQTGVETQYF	TGTGCCTGGAGTGCTCAGACAGGGGTCGAGACCCAGTACTTC
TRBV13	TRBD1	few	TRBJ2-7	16	CASSLVGTGGPYEQYF	TGTGCCAGCAGCTTAGTGGGTACAGGGGGACCCTACGAGCAGTACTTC
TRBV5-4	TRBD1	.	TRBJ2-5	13	CASSSGGPETQYF	TGTGCCAGCAGCTCAGGGGGCCCTGAGACCCAGTACTTC
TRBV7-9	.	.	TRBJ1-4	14	CASSRRPEIGKLIF	TGTGCCAGCAGCCGGAGACCGGAGATCGGAAAACTGATTTTT
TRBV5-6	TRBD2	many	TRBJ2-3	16	CASSLAGTRLADTQYF	TGTGCCAGCAGCTTGGCCGGGACTAGACTCGCAGATACGCAGTATTTT
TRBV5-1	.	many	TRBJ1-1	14	CASSLAGQNTEAFF	TGCGCCAGCAGCTTGGCAGGACAGAACACTGAAGCTTTCTTT
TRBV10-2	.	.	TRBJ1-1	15	CASSEVGGPATEAFF	TGCGCCAGCAGTGAGGTTGGGGGTCCTGCCACTGAAGCTTTCTTT
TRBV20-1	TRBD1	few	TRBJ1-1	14	CSAGGTGDNTEAFF	TGCAGTGCTGGGGGGACAGGGGACAACACTGAAGCTTTCTTT